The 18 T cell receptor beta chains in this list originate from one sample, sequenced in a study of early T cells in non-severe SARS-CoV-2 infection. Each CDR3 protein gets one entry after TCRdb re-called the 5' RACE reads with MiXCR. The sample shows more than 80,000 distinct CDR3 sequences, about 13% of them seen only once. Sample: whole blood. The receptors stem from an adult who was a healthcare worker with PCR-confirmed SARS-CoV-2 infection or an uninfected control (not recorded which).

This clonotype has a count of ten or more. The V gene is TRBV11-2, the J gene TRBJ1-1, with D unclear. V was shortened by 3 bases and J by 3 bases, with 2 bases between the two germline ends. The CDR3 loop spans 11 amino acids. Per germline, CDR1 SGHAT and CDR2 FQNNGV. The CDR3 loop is CASSFDTEAFF. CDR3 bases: TGTGCCAGCAGCTTTGACACTGAAGCTTTCTTT. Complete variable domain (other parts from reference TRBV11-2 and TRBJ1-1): EAGVAQSPRYKIIEKRQSVAFWCNPISGHATLYWYQQILGQGPKLLIQFQNNGVVDDSQLPKDRFSAERLKGVDSTLKIQPAKLEDSAVYLCASSFDTEAFFGQGTRLTVV.

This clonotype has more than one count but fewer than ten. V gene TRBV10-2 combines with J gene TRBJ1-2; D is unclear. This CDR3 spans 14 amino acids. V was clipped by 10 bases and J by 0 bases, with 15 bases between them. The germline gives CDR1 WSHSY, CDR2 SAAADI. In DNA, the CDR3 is TGCGCCACCGCCGCGGGCGAAGCTAACTATGGCTACACCTTC. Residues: CATAAGEANYGYTF.

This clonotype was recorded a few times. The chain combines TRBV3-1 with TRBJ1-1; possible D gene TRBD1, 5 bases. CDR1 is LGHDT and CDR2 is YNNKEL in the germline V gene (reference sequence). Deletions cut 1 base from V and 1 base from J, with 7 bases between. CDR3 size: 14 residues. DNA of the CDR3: TGTGCCAGCAGCCAAGCCGGGGGGAACACTGAAGCTTTCTTT. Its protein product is CASSQAGGNTEAFF. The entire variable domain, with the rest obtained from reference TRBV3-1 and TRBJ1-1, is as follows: DTAVSQTPKYLVTQMGNDKSIKCEQNLGHDTMYWYKQDSKKFLKIMFSYNNKELIINETVPNRFSPKSPDKAHLNLHINSLELGDSAVYFCASSQAGGNTEAFFGQGTRLTVV.

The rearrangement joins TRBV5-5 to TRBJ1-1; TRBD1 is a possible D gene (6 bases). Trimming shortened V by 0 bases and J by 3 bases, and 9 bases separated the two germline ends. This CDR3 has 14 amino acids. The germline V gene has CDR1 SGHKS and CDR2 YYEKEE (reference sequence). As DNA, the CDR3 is TGTGCCAGCAGCTTGGCACAGGGATACACTGAAGCTTTCTTT. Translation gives CASSLAQGYTEAFF.

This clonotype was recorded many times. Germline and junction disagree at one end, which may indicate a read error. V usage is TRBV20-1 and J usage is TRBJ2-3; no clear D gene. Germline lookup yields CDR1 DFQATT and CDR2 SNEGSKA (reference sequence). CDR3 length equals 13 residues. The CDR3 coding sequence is TGCAGTGCTAGAACGCCCAGCACAGACACGCAGTATTTT. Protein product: CSARTPSTDTQYF.

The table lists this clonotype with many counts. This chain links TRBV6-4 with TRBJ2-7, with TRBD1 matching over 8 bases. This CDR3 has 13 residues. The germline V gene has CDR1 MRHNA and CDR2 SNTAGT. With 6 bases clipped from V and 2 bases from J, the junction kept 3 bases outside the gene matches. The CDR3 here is CASRQGGAYEQYF. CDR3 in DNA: TGTGCCAGCAGACAGGGGGGTGCCTACGAGCAGTACTTC.

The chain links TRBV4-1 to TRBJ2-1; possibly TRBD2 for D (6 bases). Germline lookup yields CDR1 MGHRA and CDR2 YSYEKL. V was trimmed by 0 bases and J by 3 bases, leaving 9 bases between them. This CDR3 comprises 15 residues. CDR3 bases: TGCGCCAGCAGCCAAGATGCGGACTACTACAATGAGCAGTTCTTC. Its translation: CASSQDADYYNEQFF.

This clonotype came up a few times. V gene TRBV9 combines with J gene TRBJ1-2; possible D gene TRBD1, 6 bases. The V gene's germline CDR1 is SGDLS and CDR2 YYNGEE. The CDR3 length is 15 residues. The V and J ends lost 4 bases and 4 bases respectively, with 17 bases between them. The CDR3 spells CASSSDRNSPYGYTF. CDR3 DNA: TGTGCCAGCAGCTCCGACAGGAATTCCCCCTATGGCTACACCTTC.

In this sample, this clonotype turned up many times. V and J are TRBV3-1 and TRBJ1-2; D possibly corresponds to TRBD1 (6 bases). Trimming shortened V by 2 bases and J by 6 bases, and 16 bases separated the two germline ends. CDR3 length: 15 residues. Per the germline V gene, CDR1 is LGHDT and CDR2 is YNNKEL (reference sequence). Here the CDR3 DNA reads TGTGCCAGCAGCCAAAGAGGACAGAACTTTAATGGCTACACCTTC. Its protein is CASSQRGQNFNGYTF.

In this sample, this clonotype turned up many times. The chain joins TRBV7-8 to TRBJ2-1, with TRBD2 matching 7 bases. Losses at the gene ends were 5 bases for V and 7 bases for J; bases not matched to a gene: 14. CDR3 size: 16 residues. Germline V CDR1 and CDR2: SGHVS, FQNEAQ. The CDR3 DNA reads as TGTGCCAGCAGCATGCGACTAGCCGGGCTTACTAATGAGCAGTTCTTC. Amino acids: CASSMRLAGLTNEQFF. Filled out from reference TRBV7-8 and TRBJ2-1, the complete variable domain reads GAGVSQSPRYKVAKRGQDVALRCDPISGHVSLFWYQQALGQGPEFLTYFQNEAQLDKSGLPSDRFFAERPEGSVSTLKIQRTQQEDSAVYLCASSMRLAGLTNEQFFGPGTRLTVL.

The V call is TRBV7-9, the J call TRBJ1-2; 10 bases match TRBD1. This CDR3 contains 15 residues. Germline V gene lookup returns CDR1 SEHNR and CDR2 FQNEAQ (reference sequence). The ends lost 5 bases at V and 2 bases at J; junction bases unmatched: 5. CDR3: CASSPDRGGNYGYTF. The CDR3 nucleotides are TGTGCCAGCAGCCCGGACAGGGGGGGAAACTATGGCTACACCTTC.

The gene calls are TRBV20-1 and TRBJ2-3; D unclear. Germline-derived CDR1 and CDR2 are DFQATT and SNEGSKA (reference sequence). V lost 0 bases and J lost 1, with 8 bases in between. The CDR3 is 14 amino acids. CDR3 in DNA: TGCAGTGCTAGAGATGCTCTCGGCACAGATACGCAGTATTTT. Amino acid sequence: CSARDALGTDTQYF.

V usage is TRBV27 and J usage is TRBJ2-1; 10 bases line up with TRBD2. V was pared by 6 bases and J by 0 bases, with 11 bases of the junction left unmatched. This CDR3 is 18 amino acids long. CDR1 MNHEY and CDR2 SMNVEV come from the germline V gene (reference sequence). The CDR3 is CASRSRQRGGSSYNEQFF. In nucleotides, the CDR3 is TGTGCCAGCAGGAGCAGGCAGCGGGGGGGCAGCTCCTACAATGAGCAGTTCTTC.

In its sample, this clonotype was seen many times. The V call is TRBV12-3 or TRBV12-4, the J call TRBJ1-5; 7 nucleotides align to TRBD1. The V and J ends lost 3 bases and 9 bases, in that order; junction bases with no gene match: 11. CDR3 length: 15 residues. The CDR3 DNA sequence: TGTGCCAGCAGTTTCAGCAGGGGGGAGACTCGGCCCCAGCATTTT. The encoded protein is CASSFSRGETRPQHF.

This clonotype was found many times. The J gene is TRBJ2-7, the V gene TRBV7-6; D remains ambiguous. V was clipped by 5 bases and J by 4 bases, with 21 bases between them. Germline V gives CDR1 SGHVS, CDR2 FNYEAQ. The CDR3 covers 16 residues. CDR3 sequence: CASSPDPDVQPYEQYF. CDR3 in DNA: TGTGCCAGCAGCCCAGACCCAGACGTGCAACCTTACGAGCAGTACTTC.

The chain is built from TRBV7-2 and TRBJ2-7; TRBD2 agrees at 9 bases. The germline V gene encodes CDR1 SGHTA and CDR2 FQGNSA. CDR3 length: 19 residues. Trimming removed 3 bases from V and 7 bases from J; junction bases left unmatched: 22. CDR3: CASSFPILASGNSFFEQYF. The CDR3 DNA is TGTGCCAGCAGCTTCCCTATCTTAGCTAGCGGGAACAGTTTCTTTGAGCAGTACTTC.

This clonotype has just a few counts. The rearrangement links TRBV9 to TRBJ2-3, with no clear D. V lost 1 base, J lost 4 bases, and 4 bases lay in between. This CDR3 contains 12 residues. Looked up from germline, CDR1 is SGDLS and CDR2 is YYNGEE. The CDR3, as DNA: TGTGCCAGCAGCGTAAAGGCAGATACGCAGTATTTT. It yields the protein CASSVKADTQYF.

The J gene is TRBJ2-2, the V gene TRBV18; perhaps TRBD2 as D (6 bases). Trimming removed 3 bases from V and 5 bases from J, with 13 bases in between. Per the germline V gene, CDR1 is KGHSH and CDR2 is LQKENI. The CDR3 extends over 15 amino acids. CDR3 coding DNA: TGTGCCAGCTCACCCTTCGACGGGAGTACCGGGGAGCTGTTTTTT. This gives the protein CASSPFDGSTGELFF.